These 6 T cell receptor beta chains came from one sample sequenced in a study of human T cells and chemical hapten exposure. TCRdb re-derived calls from the RACE reads in MiXCR, one entry per CDR3 protein. Seen here are roughly 380,000 distinct CDR3 sequences, 5.1% observed once, and the top ten hold 2% to 3%. Stated time point: pre-sensitization, week 0. The treatment here: therapeutic diphenylcyclopropenone sensitization with weekly scalp DPC. The sequencing here drew on whole blood, taken in connection with sensitization to the hapten diphenylcyclopropenone (DPC). These receptors came from a woman in her forties or fifties with alopecia areata. Some clones in this sample may be carry-over from other donors' samples.

This clonotype was counted a few times. The chain carries TRBV25-1 and TRBJ1-5; 7 nucleotides line up with TRBD1. The CDR3 contains 16 residues. V lost 6 bases to trimming and J lost 4 bases; unmatched junction nucleotides: 12. From germline, CDR1 is MGHDK and CDR2 SYGVNS. The CDR3 DNA is TGTGCCAGCAGGACGAGGCAGGGGGGTGGGAATCAGCCCCAGCATTTT. Amino acid sequence: CASRTRQGGGNQPQHF.

This clonotype occurred many times. The V gene is TRBV7-2, the J gene TRBJ2-2; TRBD2 matches at 8 bases. This CDR3 is 14 amino acids long. In germline, CDR1 is SGHTA, CDR2 FQGNSA. Trimming took 5 bases from V and 6 from J; bases not matched to a gene: 5. CDR3 protein: CASSPGTSPGELFF. The CDR3 DNA is TGTGCCAGCAGCCCAGGGACTAGTCCCGGGGAGCTGTTTTTT.

This clonotype was picked up many times. The V call is TRBV24-1, the J call TRBJ1-2, with D uncertain. The germline CDR1 and CDR2 sequences are KGHDR and SFDVKD. The V gene lost 4 bases and the J gene lost 9 bases, with 11 bases spanning the gap. CDR3 length: 12 amino acids. CDR3 amino acids: CATSESGSSYTF. Written as DNA, the CDR3 is TGTGCCACCAGTGAGTCGGGCAGCAGCTACACCTTC.

In this sample, this clonotype turned up many times. The chain uses TRBV29-1 and TRBJ2-7; no definite D call. The CDR3 runs to 11 residues. Germline V gives CDR1 SQVTM, CDR2 ANQGSEA. V was clipped by 7 bases and J by 3 bases, with 10 bases between them. CDR3 sequence reads: CSGGQDYEQYF. The CDR3 DNA is TGCAGCGGAGGTCAGGACTACGAGCAGTACTTC.

This clonotype has only a few counts. The chain recombines TRBV3-1 with TRBJ2-3; D may match TRBD1 or TRBD2 (5 bases each). The CDR3 runs 16 residues. Germline values: CDR1 LGHDT, CDR2 YNNKEL (reference sequence). V was cut by 1 base and J by 1 base, with 12 bases left in between. For the CDR3, the DNA is TGTGCCAGCAGCCAAGGGGGCGGGCAAGGCACAGATACGCAGTATTTT. It yields the protein CASSQGGGQGTDTQYF.

This clonotype was found a few times. This rearrangement joins TRBV7-2 to TRBJ2-7, with 12 bases that match TRBD1. The CDR3 runs 15 residues. Germline CDR1 and CDR2: SGHTA and FQGNSA. J lost 4 bases, V lost 5 bases, and 6 bases had no gene match. This CDR3 is CASSPGQGAKYEQYF. Written as DNA, the CDR3 is TGTGCCAGCAGCCCGGGACAGGGGGCTAAGTACGAGCAGTACTTC.